Following are 32 T cell receptor beta chains from one sample sequenced in a study of identical twins (dated by TCRdb to about 2016). The method was 5' RACE. Instrument on record: Illumina HiSeq 2000. Clones were called with MiXCR by TCRdb after fastp trimmed the public reads at Q25, and only in-frame beta chains were retained. A single entry per CDR3 protein holds the most common genes and DNA from its merged rows. Across this sample there are about 660,000 distinct CDR3 sequences, with about 9.4% seen only once. The ten largest clonotypes hold 0.8% to 1% of the sample. This same sample was also taken into another study, of yellow fever vaccine responses in identical twins.

The sample comprised PBMCs. These receptor sequences come from a woman between 18 and 30 years old in good health.

This clonotype showed up just a few times. CDR3 coding DNA: TGTGCCAGCAACCCCCCGGGCCTAGAAGCTTTCTTT. Translating gives CASNPPGLEAFF. This chain uses TRBV6-5 with TRBJ1-1, with D hard to call. V dropped 7 bases and J dropped 8 bases, with 14 bases sitting between them. There are 12 residues in the CDR3. Germline loops: CDR1 MNHEY, CDR2 SVGAGI.

This clonotype came up a few times. The chain is built from TRBV7-3 and TRBJ2-3; either TRBD1 or TRBD2 may supply D (7 bases each). This CDR3 has 15 residues. The V and J ends lost 6 bases and 5 bases respectively, with 18 bases between them. Germline V CDR1 and CDR2: SGHTA, FQGTGA. The CDR3 DNA reads TGTGCCAGCAGTCTGGGCAGGGGGGGGCTAGATACGCAGTATTTT. Residues: CASSLGRGGLDTQYF. The full variable domain, with the rest looked up from reference TRBV7-3 and TRBJ2-3, is GAGVSQTPSNKVTEKGKYVELRCDPISGHTALYWYRQSLGQGPEFLIYFQGTGAADDSGLPNDRFFAVRPEGSVSTLKIQRTERGDSAVYLCASSLGRGGLDTQYFGPGTRLTVL.

J is TRBJ1-2 and V is TRBV29-1, with D unclear. CDR1 and CDR2 from the germline V gene are SQVTM and ANQGSEA. The CDR3 is 12 amino acids. V was shortened by 4 bases and J by 7 bases, with 13 bases between the two germline ends. The CDR3 nucleotides are TGCAGCGTTGCCCCATCCGATCGTGGCTACACCTTC. As protein: CSVAPSDRGYTF.

This clonotype has only a few counts. The J gene is TRBJ2-1, the V gene TRBV11-1; TRBD2 agrees at 8 bases. CDR1 and CDR2 (germline): SGHAT, FQDESV (reference sequence). The CDR3 sequence is 18 residues long. The junction had 13 bases not matched to a gene; V was cut back by 1 base and J by 5 bases. The DNA for the CDR3 is TGTGCCAGCAGCTTAGGGGGCGGGAGCGGGAGCCCCGACAATGAGCAGTTCTTC. It yields the protein CASSLGGGSGSPDNEQFF.

This clonotype was seen repeatedly, ten times or more. The CDR3: CASSLGVGGSYNEQFF. CDR3 DNA sequence: TGCGCCAGCAGCTTGGGGGTAGGGGGCTCCTACAATGAGCAGTTCTTC. The V gene is TRBV5-1, the J gene TRBJ2-1, with a tentative D call TRBD1 (6 bases). V gave up 0 bases and J gave up 0 bases, with 10 bases separating them. Germline assignment: CDR1 SGHRS and CDR2 YFSETQ. This CDR3 is 16 amino acids long.

This clonotype was seen a handful of times. The chain recombines TRBV20-1 with TRBJ2-3; D is possibly TRBD1 or TRBD2 (5 bases each). The CDR3 loop spans 16 amino acids. The ends were cut back, 1 base at V and 4 bases at J, with 18 bases in the middle. CDR1 is DFQATT and CDR2 is SNEGSKA in the germline V gene (reference sequence). CDR3 region: CSARASGDLRADTQYF. The CDR3 nucleotides read TGCAGTGCTAGAGCTTCTGGGGACCTACGGGCAGATACGCAGTATTTT.

V is TRBV4-3 and J is TRBJ2-2; possibly TRBD1 or TRBD2 for D (5 bases each). This CDR3 has 16 amino acids. The germline gives CDR1 LGHNA, CDR2 YSLEER. Trimming pared 0 bases from V and 0 bases from J, leaving 8 bases between. CDR3 sequence (DNA): TGCGCCAGCAGCCAAGAGGGGGACGCGAACACCGGGGAGCTGTTTTTT. Its translation is CASSQEGDANTGELFF.

J is TRBJ2-1 and V is TRBV12-3 or TRBV12-4, with 9 bases matching TRBD2. V lost 7 bases to trimming and J lost 2 bases; unmatched junction nucleotides: 3. This CDR3 contains 14 residues. Written as DNA, the CDR3 is TGTGCCAGCACGGGCGGGGGGGCCTACAATGAGCAGTTCTTC. Its protein product is CASTGGGAYNEQFF.

This clonotype turned up a few times. The J gene is TRBJ1-2, the V gene TRBV5-1; D is possibly TRBD1 (6 bases). Germline CDR1 reads SGHRS; CDR2 reads YFSETQ. The CDR3 is 16 residues long. V gave up 6 bases and J gave up 0 bases, with 18 bases separating them. The CDR3 loop is CASTRTGSVANYGYTF. The CDR3 coding sequence is TGCGCCAGCACCCGAACAGGGTCTGTCGCTAACTATGGCTACACCTTC.

This chain connects TRBV20-1 to TRBJ1-5; tentative D call: TRBD1 (5 bases). Trimming left V 5 bases short and J 3 bases short, with 11 bases between. Germline-derived CDR1 and CDR2 are DFQATT and SNEGSKA (reference sequence). CDR3 length: 13 residues. The DNA of the CDR3 is TGCAGTGCTGTCGGGGGGTTCAATCAGCCCCAGCATTTT. This codes for CSAVGGFNQPQHF.

The chain carries TRBV12-3 or TRBV12-4 and TRBJ2-4, with 10 bases lining up with TRBD1. The CDR3 runs to 15 residues. V gave up 7 bases and J gave up 6 bases; unmatched junction bases: 9. The CDR3 coding sequence is TGTGCCAGCACTAAGAGCCGGGACAGGGGAAACATTCAGTACTTC. It specifies CASTKSRDRGNIQYF.

The chain is built from TRBV9 and TRBJ1-4, with no clear D. V lost 3 bases to trimming and J lost 6 bases, with 12 bases between them. Germline-derived CDR1 and CDR2 are SGDLS and YYNGEE. The CDR3 covers 14 residues. The CDR3 protein is CASSGGRLDEKLFF. The CDR3 nucleotides are TGTGCCAGCAGCGGGGGAAGGTTAGATGAAAAACTGTTTTTT.

This clonotype was detected only a few times. The gene calls are TRBV4-2 and TRBJ2-1; TRBD2 matches 10 bases. The V and J ends lost 0 bases and 2 bases, in that order; junction bases with no gene match: 10. CDR3 size: 19 residues. CDR1 and CDR2 (germline): LGHNA, YNFKEQ. CDR3 region: CASSQESGGVDGAYNEQFF. CDR3 DNA sequence: TGTGCCAGCAGCCAAGAAAGCGGGGGGGTTGACGGGGCCTACAATGAGCAGTTCTTC.

This clonotype was counted only a few times. V is TRBV24-1 and J is TRBJ2-2; the match to TRBD1 covers 10 bases. This CDR3 contains 16 residues. Germline trimming cut 4 bases from V and 8 bases from J; bases unmatched to any gene: 9. The V gene's germline CDR1 is KGHDR and CDR2 SFDVKD. The CDR3 DNA is TGTGCCACCAGTGACTCGGACAGGGGGACGTCGGGGGAGCTGTTTTTT. It yields the protein CATSDSDRGTSGELFF.

V usage is TRBV11-2 and J usage is TRBJ2-1; 12 positions agree with TRBD2. The V gene end was trimmed by 3 bases and the J gene end by 8 bases; junction bases not matched to a gene: 14. The length of the CDR3 is 18 residues. From germline, CDR1 is SGHAT and CDR2 FQNNGV. This chain's CDR3 is CASSFPLAGGHGFDEQFF. CDR3 sequence (DNA): TGTGCCAGCAGCTTCCCCCTAGCGGGGGGGCATGGGTTCGATGAGCAGTTCTTC.

The CDR3 nucleotides read TGCGCCAGCAGCCAGACTCGGGACTACAACAAAGCGACCCAGTACTTC. It encodes CASSQTRDYNKATQYF. The J gene is TRBJ2-5, the V gene TRBV4-1; 7 bases fit TRBD2. The trim removed 3 bases at V and 7 bases at J, leaving 14 bases unmatched. Germline values: CDR1 MGHRA, CDR2 YSYEKL. This CDR3 contains 16 residues.

This clonotype was detected many times. The J gene is TRBJ2-7, the V gene TRBV11-2; 16 bases are shared with TRBD2. V trimming: 5 bases; J trimming: 3 bases; junction bases outside the gene matches: 10. The CDR3 has 18 residues. Per germline, CDR1 SGHAT and CDR2 FQNNGV. The CDR3 here is CASSPEGLAGGFLYEQYF. Here the CDR3 DNA reads TGTGCCAGCAGCCCCGAGGGACTAGCGGGGGGGTTTCTCTACGAGCAGTACTTC.

The chain carries TRBV7-2 and TRBJ2-7; TRBD2 agrees at 8 bases. CDR3 size: 14 residues. Trimming cost V 5 bases and J 3 bases; bases outside gene matches: 6. The germline CDR1 and CDR2 sequences are SGHTA and FQGNSA. This chain's CDR3 is CASSAGLAYYEQYF. The CDR3 nucleotides are TGTGCCAGCAGCGCAGGACTAGCCTACTACGAGCAGTACTTC.

This clonotype was found a few times. The chain recombines TRBV10-3 with TRBJ1-2; D is perhaps TRBD1 (6 bases). The germline gives CDR1 ENHRY, CDR2 SYGVKD. This CDR3 spans 16 amino acids. V was cut by 3 bases and J by 7 bases, with 21 bases left in between. This CDR3 is CAISDLRGSGVAGYTF. The DNA of the CDR3 is TGTGCCATCAGTGATCTTCGGGGATCAGGGGTCGCTGGCTACACCTTC.

The V and J genes are TRBV14 and TRBJ2-3, with a weak D call TRBD2 (6 bases). Trimming took off 0 bases at V and 5 bases at J, with 12 bases between the two ends. Germline V gene lookup returns CDR1 SGHDN and CDR2 FVKESK. The CDR3 is 15 residues long. CDR3 sequence: CASSQDSGDQDTQYF. The CDR3, as DNA: TGTGCCAGCAGCCAAGATTCGGGAGATCAAGATACGCAGTATTTT. Using reference TRBV14 and TRBJ2-3 for the parts outside the CDR3, the full variable domain is EAGVTQFPSHSVIEKGQTVTLRCDPISGHDNLYWYRRVMGKEIKFLLHFVKESKQDESGMPNNRFLAERTGGTYSTLKVQPAELEDSGVYFCASSQDSGDQDTQYFGPGTRLTVL.

This clonotype occurred many times. V is TRBV20-1 and J is TRBJ2-1, with 15 bases identical to TRBD2. Losses at the gene ends were 0 bases for V and 12 bases for J; bases not matched to a gene: 15. Germline CDR1 DFQATT, CDR2 SNEGSKA (reference sequence). The CDR3 is 18 amino acids. CDR3 protein: CSAREFYLGTSGGPGQFF. The CDR3 DNA sequence: TGCAGTGCTAGAGAATTTTACCTGGGGACTAGCGGGGGGCCCGGGCAGTTCTTC.

This clonotype occurred a few times. V and J are TRBV3-1 and TRBJ2-7; a weak D match, TRBD1 (6 bases). Germline loops: CDR1 LGHDT, CDR2 YNNKEL (reference sequence). CDR3 length equals 15 residues. V was clipped by 4 bases and J by 0 bases, with 13 bases between them. The CDR3 DNA follows: TGTGCCAGCAGCCGCTCCGGGACATCCTCCTACGAGCAGTACTTC. Translated: CASSRSGTSSYEQYF.

This clonotype has a count of ten or more. The J gene is TRBJ1-1, the V gene TRBV4-2; TRBD1 matches 10 bases. V lost 4 bases and J lost 10; bases outside the gene matches: 9. Germline V gene data show CDR1 as LGHNA and CDR2 as YNFKEQ. The CDR3 is 14 residues long. The CDR3: CASSPTDRGDGAFF. The CDR3 DNA reads as TGTGCCAGCAGCCCGACGGACAGGGGGGATGGAGCTTTCTTT.

This clonotype came up many times. The gene calls are TRBV12-3 or TRBV12-4 and TRBJ2-5; D remains ambiguous. The CDR3 runs to 13 residues. V was clipped by 6 bases and J by 5 bases, with 13 bases between them. CDR3 residues: CASRGGTSETQYF. CDR3 nucleotide sequence: TGTGCCAGCAGGGGTGGCACGTCGGAGACCCAGTACTTC.

This clonotype appeared a few times. The CDR3 DNA reads as TGCGCCAGCAGCTTCGAATACACAGATACGCAGTATTTT. This codes for CASSFEYTDTQYF. The rearrangement uses TRBV5-1 and TRBJ2-3, with unresolved D. The CDR3 is made up of 13 amino acids. CDR1 is SGHRS, CDR2 YFSETQ, per germline. The V end lost 2 bases, the J end lost 2 bases, and 6 bases lay between the germline ends. Drawing the rest from reference TRBV5-1 and TRBJ2-3, the complete variable domain is KAGVTQTPRYLIKTRGQQVTLSCSPISGHRSVSWYQQTPGQGLQFLFEYFSETQRNKGNFPGRFSGRQFSNSRSEMNVSTLELGDSALYLCASSFEYTDTQYFGPGTRLTVL.

The chain joins TRBV7-2 to TRBJ2-5; D is tentatively TRBD1 or TRBD2 (5 bases each). The V end was cut by 3 bases, the J end by 9 bases, with 14 bases between. The V gene's germline CDR1 is SGHTA and CDR2 FQGNSA. The CDR3 consists of 13 residues. The CDR3 DNA is TGTGCCAGCAGCTTGGTGAGGGGCGAGGCCCAGTACTTC. It encodes CASSLVRGEAQYF.

The table lists this clonotype with a few counts. The gene calls are TRBV24-1 and TRBJ2-3, with no clear D. Trimming left V 4 bases short and J 0 bases short, with 4 bases between. The CDR3 has 13 amino acids. The germline V gene has CDR1 KGHDR and CDR2 SFDVKD. CDR3 DNA: TGTGCCACCAGTGAGCGCAGCACAGATACGCAGTATTTT. As protein: CATSERSTDTQYF.

The sample holds a few counts of this clonotype. The chain links TRBV5-1 to TRBJ2-5; a weak D match, TRBD2 (5 bases). The germline V and J ends were trimmed by 0 bases and 2 bases, with 14 bases remaining between them. The CDR3 contains 16 residues. Germline V CDR1 and CDR2: SGHRS, YFSETQ. In DNA, the CDR3 is TGCGCCAGCAGCTTGGATGCGGGCCCGATTCAAGAGACCCAGTACTTC. Translated, it gives CASSLDAGPIQETQYF.

There are a few counts of this clonotype. The V call is TRBV20-1, the J call TRBJ2-7; tentatively, D is TRBD2 (5 bases). Germline V lookup: CDR1 DFQATT, CDR2 SNEGSKA (reference sequence). V lost 2 bases to trimming and J lost 0 bases, with 17 bases between them. The CDR3 is made up of 16 amino acids. The CDR3 loop reads CSARSRDGSASYEQYF. In DNA form, the CDR3 reads TGCAGTGCTAGATCAAGGGATGGTAGCGCCTCCTACGAGCAGTACTTC.

In its sample, this clonotype was seen a few times. V usage is TRBV20-1 and J usage is TRBJ2-1; D is perhaps TRBD1 or TRBD2 (6 bases each). The V end lost 5 bases, the J end lost 6 bases, and 29 bases lay between the germline ends. Germline V gene data show CDR1 as DFQATT and CDR2 as SNEGSKA (reference sequence). The CDR3 runs to 18 residues. The CDR3 nucleotides read TGCAGTGCTGTACAGGGTTGGGCTAGCGAGAAACGAAGCAATGAGCAGTTCTTC. Its protein product is CSAVQGWASEKRSNEQFF.

This clonotype was counted at least ten times. The chain is built from TRBV5-1 and TRBJ2-5; TRBD1 is a possible D gene (6 bases). Trimming stripped 0 bases from V and 3 bases from J, with 12 bases between. CDR3 length equals 15 residues. Germline values: CDR1 SGHRS, CDR2 YFSETQ. The CDR3 DNA is TGCGCCAGCAGCTTGGCGGGACATCCTAAAGAGACCCAGTACTTC. It is translated as CASSLAGHPKETQYF.

This clonotype was recorded at least ten times. Written as DNA, the CDR3 is TGTGCCAGCAGCCACCTTAGTCAGGCAGGGCCTCAGCCCCAGCATTTT. It is translated as CASSHLSQAGPQPQHF. The V gene is TRBV4-2, the J gene TRBJ1-5; D is possibly TRBD1 (5 bases). Germline CDR1 and CDR2: LGHNA and YNFKEQ. This CDR3 contains 16 residues. V dropped 3 bases and J dropped 6 bases, with 18 bases sitting between them.